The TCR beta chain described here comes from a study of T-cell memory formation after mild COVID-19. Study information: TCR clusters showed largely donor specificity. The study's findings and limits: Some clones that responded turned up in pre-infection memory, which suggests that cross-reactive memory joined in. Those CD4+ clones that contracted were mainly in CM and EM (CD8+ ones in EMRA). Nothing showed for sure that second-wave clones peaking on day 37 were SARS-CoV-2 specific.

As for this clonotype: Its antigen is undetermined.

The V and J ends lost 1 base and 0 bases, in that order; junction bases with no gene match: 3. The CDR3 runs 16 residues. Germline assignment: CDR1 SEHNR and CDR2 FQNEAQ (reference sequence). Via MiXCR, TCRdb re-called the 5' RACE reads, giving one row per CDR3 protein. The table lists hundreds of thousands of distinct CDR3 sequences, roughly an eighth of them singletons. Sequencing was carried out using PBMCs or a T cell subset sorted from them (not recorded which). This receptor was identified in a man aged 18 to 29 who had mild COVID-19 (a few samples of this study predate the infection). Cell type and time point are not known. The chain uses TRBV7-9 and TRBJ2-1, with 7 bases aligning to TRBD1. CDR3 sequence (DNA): TGTGCCAGCAGCTTAGAGACAGGGTTCTCCTACAATGAGCAGTTCTTC. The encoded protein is CASSLETGFSYNEQFF.